The 12 T cell receptor beta chains in this list originate from one sample, sequenced in a study of shared clonotypes between healthy human individuals. Only in-frame clones appear in the TCRdb table, and some are missing; sequencing was by immunoSEQ multiplex PCR. The sample includes about 2 million clones, over 85% of them seen just once. Positive CCR7 selection of CD45RO-negative cells yielded the naive CD8 cells, and terminally differentiated effector memory CD45RA+ cells were excluded. The sequenced material came from naive CD8+ T cells sorted from blood. These receptors all come from a man aged 18 to 29 in good health.

The chain has TRBV12-5 and TRBJ1-5; D is ambiguous. With 5 bases removed from V and 0 bases from J, the gap between germline ends came to 11 bases. Germline CDR1 reads LGHNT; CDR2 reads FRNRAP. The CDR3 runs 15 residues. Here the CDR3 DNA reads TGTGCTAGTGGTCCCTATCCTAATAGCAATCAGCCCCAGCATTTT. Translating it yields CASGPYPNSNQPQHF.

A note on this clone: This sample also contains other DNA sequences that code for the same CDR3. The chain links TRBV4-1 to TRBJ1-1, with D uncertain. Germline V CDR1 and CDR2: MGHRA, YSYEKL. The CDR3 sequence is 15 residues long. V gave up 1 base and J gave up 0 bases, with 9 bases separating them. The CDR3 region is CASSQGPGLNTEAFF. As DNA, the CDR3 is TGCGCCAGCAGCCAAGGTCCGGGGTTGAACACTGAAGCTTTCTTT.

Note on this clone: This specimen includes other DNA sequences encoding the same CDR3. The rearrangement joins TRBV27 to TRBJ2-1; D tentatively fits TRBD1 or TRBD2 (5 bases each). There are 12 residues in the CDR3. The germline V gene encodes CDR1 MNHEY and CDR2 SMNVEV (reference sequence). The V and J ends lost 6 bases and 4 bases respectively, with 7 bases between them. CDR3 residues: CASSGAYNEQFF. CDR3 nucleotides: TGTGCCAGCAGCGGGGCGTACAATGAGCAGTTCTTC.

The chain combines TRBV6-4 with TRBJ2-1, with 14 bases matching TRBD2. Germline V gene sequence: CDR1 MRHNA, CDR2 SNTAGT. The V gene end was trimmed by 3 bases and the J gene end by 5 bases; junction bases not matched to a gene: 0. The CDR3 has 15 residues. DNA for the CDR3: TGTGCCAGCAGTGAGACTAGCGGGAGGGACAATGAGCAGTTCTTC. Encoded protein: CASSETSGRDNEQFF.

The genes are TRBV27 and TRBJ2-2, with a possible D match to TRBD2 (6 bases). The CDR3 is 16 amino acids. The V end was cut by 4 bases, the J end by 8 bases, with 20 bases between. Germline V lookup: CDR1 MNHEY, CDR2 SMNVEV (reference sequence). This CDR3 is CASSSQRVSLQGELFF. In DNA form, the CDR3 reads TGTGCCAGCAGTTCGCAGCGGGTCTCACTACAAGGGGAGCTGTTTTTT.

The chain has TRBV6-5 and TRBJ1-2; tentatively, D is TRBD1 (6 bases). Looked up from germline, CDR1 is MNHEY and CDR2 is SVGAGI. Between the trimmed V and J ends, which lost 0 bases and 7 bases, there was a span of 12 bases. The CDR3 consists of 14 residues. CDR3 protein: CASSYSQGLGGYTF. The CDR3 region has the DNA TGTGCCAGCAGTTACTCGCAGGGGCTAGGTGGCTACACCTTC.

The rearrangement uses TRBV10-3 and TRBJ2-5; 8 bases agree with TRBD2. Germline lookup yields CDR1 ENHRY and CDR2 SYGVKD. The CDR3 extends over 14 amino acids. The junction had 11 bases not matched to a gene; V was cut back by 9 bases and J by 5 bases. CDR3 nucleotide sequence: TGTGCCATAACAGAACCGGGACTAGGGGAGACCCAGTACTTC. Translating it yields CAITEPGLGETQYF.

This clone was detected once. V is TRBV4-2 and J is TRBJ2-2; D is unclear. The CDR3 totals 16 residues. V was trimmed by 1 base and J by 6 bases, leaving 15 bases between them. Germline V lookup: CDR1 LGHNA, CDR2 YNFKEQ. CDR3 coding DNA: TGTGCCAGCAGCCAAGCCCCGGGTGAGGCCGCCGGGGAGCTGTTTTTT. This codes for CASSQAPGEAAGELFF.

The J gene is TRBJ1-1, the V gene TRBV28; TRBD1 matches at 8 bases. Germline trimming cut 5 bases from V and 4 bases from J; bases unmatched to any gene: 6. The CDR3 has 14 amino acids. Germline CDR1 MDHEN, CDR2 SYDVKM. CDR3 in amino acids: CASSLRTGFTEAFF. CDR3 sequence (DNA): TGTGCCAGCAGTCTAAGGACAGGGTTCACTGAAGCTTTCTTT.

The J gene is TRBJ1-6, the V gene TRBV6-4; D ambiguous. This CDR3 contains 14 residues. Germline values: CDR1 MRHNA, CDR2 SNTAGT. Trimming took off 6 bases at V and 7 bases at J, with 13 bases between the two ends. CDR3 coding DNA: TGTGCCAGCAGCCCCGAGGAGTGGAATTCACCCCTCCACTTT. It is translated as CASSPEEWNSPLHF.

The J gene is TRBJ2-7, the V gene TRBV2; maybe TRBD2 (6 bases). V lost 2 bases, J lost 5 bases, and 10 bases lay in between. CDR1 and CDR2 (germline): SNHLY, FYNNEI. The CDR3 is 13 amino acids. DNA for the CDR3: TGTGCCAGCAGTGAAAGGGGCGGGAACGAGCAGTACTTC. It yields the protein CASSERGGNEQYF. The variable domain in full, with the rest retrieved from reference TRBV2 and TRBJ2-7, is EPEVTQTPSHQVTQMGQEVILRCVPISNHLYFYWYRQILGQKVEFLVSFYNNEISEKSEIFDDQFSVERPDGSNFTLKIRSTKLEDSAMYFCASSERGGNEQYFGPGTRLTVT.

The chain recombines TRBV23-1 with TRBJ2-7; TRBD1 aligns across 9 bases. TRBV23-1 is an open reading frame whose function is uncertain. V lost 7 bases to trimming and J lost 3 bases; unmatched junction nucleotides: 4. There are 13 residues in the CDR3. The CDR3 region is CASMYRGRYEQYF. The CDR3 bases are TGCGCCAGCATGTACAGGGGGCGCTACGAGCAGTACTTC.